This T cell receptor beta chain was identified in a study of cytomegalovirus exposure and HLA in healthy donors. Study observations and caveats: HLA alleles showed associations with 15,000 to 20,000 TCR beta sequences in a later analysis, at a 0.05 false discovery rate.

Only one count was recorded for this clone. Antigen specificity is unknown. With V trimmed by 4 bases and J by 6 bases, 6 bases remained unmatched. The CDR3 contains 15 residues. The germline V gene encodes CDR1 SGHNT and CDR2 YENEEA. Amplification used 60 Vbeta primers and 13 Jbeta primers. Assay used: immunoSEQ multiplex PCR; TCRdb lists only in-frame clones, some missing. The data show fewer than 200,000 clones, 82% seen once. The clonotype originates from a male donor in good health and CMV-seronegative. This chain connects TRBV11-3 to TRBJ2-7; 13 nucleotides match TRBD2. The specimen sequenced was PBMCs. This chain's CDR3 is CASSSGTSGIGEQYF. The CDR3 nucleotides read TGTGCCAGCAGCTCCGGGACTAGCGGGATAGGCGAGCAGTACTTC.